This T cell receptor (beta chain) is from a study of shared clonotypes between healthy human individuals. TCRdb keeps only in-frame clones here, not all; method: immunoSEQ multiplex PCR. Among millions of clones listed, 85% to 95% were seen once. Trimming left V 6 bases short and J 6 bases short, with 21 bases between. The CDR3 covers 15 residues. CDR1 SNHLY and CDR2 FYNNEI come from the germline V gene. Selected positively for CCR7 and CD45RO-negative, naive CD8 cells excluded terminally differentiated effector memory CD45RA+ cells. The specimen was naive CD8+ T cells from PBMCs. This chain uses TRBV2 with TRBJ2-7, with D possibly called TRBD1 or TRBD2 (7 bases each). The TCR comes from a man between 18 and 35 years old in good health. Some clones in this sample may be carry-over from other donors' samples. The CDR3 DNA follows: TGTGCCAGCAGCCGTGGGGAGGGGGCCCTCCTCGAGCAGTACTTC. It codes for CASSRGEGALLEQYF.